Sequencing of this T cell receptor beta chain was carried out in a study of PD-1 blockade in classical Hodgkin lymphoma. Points from the study as a whole: Newly diagnosed patients reportedly had lower baseline TCR diversity than healthy donors.

Time point: newly diagnosed, previously untreated cHL patient sample. Comparison samples consisted of PBMCs from newly diagnosed, untreated classical Hodgkin lymphoma. As regards this clone: The antigen is undetermined.

Repertoires were generated with immunoSEQ multiplex PCR, while TCRdb's copy carries only in-frame clones and drops some. The sample holds tens of thousands of clones, approximately 94% seen once. The TCR was taken from a human donor with classical Hodgkin lymphoma. The sequenced sample consisted of peripheral blood mononuclear cells (PBMCs).

The CDR3 loop is CASIGRAEDNEQFF. The CDR3 region has the DNA TGTGCCAGCATTGGCCGAGCGGAGGACAATGAGCAGTTCTTC. The chain recombines TRBV28 with TRBJ2-1; weak D call: TRBD2 (5 bases). V lost 7 bases and J 5 bases, leaving 15 bases between the germline ends. The CDR3 sequence is 14 residues long. Germline V lookup: CDR1 MDHEN, CDR2 SYDVKM.